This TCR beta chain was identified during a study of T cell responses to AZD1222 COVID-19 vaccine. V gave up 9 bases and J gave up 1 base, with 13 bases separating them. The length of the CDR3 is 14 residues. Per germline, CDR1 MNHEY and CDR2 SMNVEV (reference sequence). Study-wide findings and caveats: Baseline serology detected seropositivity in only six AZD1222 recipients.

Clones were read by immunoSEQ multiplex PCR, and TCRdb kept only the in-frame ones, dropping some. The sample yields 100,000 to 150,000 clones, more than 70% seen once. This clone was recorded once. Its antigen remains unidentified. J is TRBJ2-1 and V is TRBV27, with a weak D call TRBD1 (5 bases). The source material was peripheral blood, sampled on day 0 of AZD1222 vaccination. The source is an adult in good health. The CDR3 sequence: CASSSGWSYNEQFF. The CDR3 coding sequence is TGTGCCAGTTCCTCAGGGTGGTCCTACAATGAGCAGTTCTTC.